This entry lists 10 T cell receptor beta chains sequenced from one sample in a study of blood T cell repertoires in COVID-19. The method was immunoSEQ multiplex PCR; TCRdb's version includes in-frame clones alone and lacks a portion of them. The top ten clones hold around 2.2% of a sample with some 150,000 clones, roughly 82% of them seen once. Material for sequencing was peripheral blood. These receptors came from a man between 65 and 85 years old with acute or convalescent COVID-19.

The gene calls are TRBV19 and TRBJ2-7; 7 bases align to TRBD1. The CDR3 runs 17 residues. Germline loops: CDR1 LNHDA, CDR2 SQIVND (reference sequence). Germline trimming cut 4 bases from V and 1 base from J; bases unmatched to any gene: 13. The CDR3, as DNA: TGTGCCAGTAGTAGGTATGGCGGCACAGGGGTGTCCTACGAGCAGTACTTC. Translation: CASSRYGGTGVSYEQYF.

The chain has TRBV28 and TRBJ2-5, with TRBD1 identical over 8 bases. The CDR3 is made up of 15 amino acids. Germline CDR1 reads MDHEN; CDR2 reads SYDVKM. V lost 6 bases to trimming and J lost 2 bases; unmatched junction nucleotides: 8. The CDR3 loop reads CASRPQGAGQETQYF. As DNA, the CDR3 is TGTGCCAGCAGGCCTCAGGGGGCTGGGCAAGAGACCCAGTACTTC.

The V call is TRBV14, the J call TRBJ1-6; D is unresolved. CDR1 and CDR2 from the germline V gene are SGHDN and FVKESK. This CDR3 region has 15 residues. V was trimmed by 0 bases and J by 4 bases, leaving 7 bases between them. The CDR3 loop reads CASSQDQAYNSPLHF. As DNA, the CDR3 is TGTGCCAGCAGCCAAGATCAGGCTTATAATTCACCCCTCCACTTT.

The chain links TRBV3-1 (or the pseudogene TRBV3-2) to TRBJ1-1; 11 bases are shared with TRBD1. Germline CDR1 reads LGHDT; CDR2 reads YNNKEL (reference sequence). CDR3 length: 13 residues. V was pared by 4 bases and J by 7 bases, with 2 bases of the junction left unmatched. The CDR3 region is CASSPGTGGEAFF. The CDR3 DNA is TGTGCCAGCAGCCCCGGGACAGGGGGTGAAGCTTTCTTT.

V gene TRBV28 combines with J gene TRBJ1-5; 10 positions agree with TRBD1. J was trimmed by 4 bases and V by 4 bases; bases with no gene match: 7. The CDR3 runs to 16 residues. The germline CDR1 and CDR2 sequences are MDHEN and SYDVKM. As DNA, the CDR3 is TGTGCCAGCAGTTCCCCACGGACAGGGGGGAATCAGCCCCAGCATTTT. This translates into CASSSPRTGGNQPQHF.

The chain has TRBV6-5 and TRBJ1-3, with 7 nucleotides matching TRBD1. V trimming: 0 bases; J trimming: 0 bases; junction bases outside the gene matches: 2. The CDR3 runs 16 residues. Looked up from germline, CDR1 is MNHEY and CDR2 is SVGAGI. CDR3 sequence: CASSYSDRPSGNTIYF. In nucleotides, the CDR3 is TGTGCCAGCAGTTACTCGGACAGGCCCTCTGGAAACACCATATATTTT.

This clone was counted between two and nine times. In nucleotides, the CDR3 is TGTGCCAGCACCGGACTAGCGGGAGGGTCCTCCTACGAGCAGTACTTC. Its protein is CASTGLAGGSSYEQYF. The chain employs TRBV7-8 and TRBJ2-7, with TRBD2 identical over 15 bases. V trimming: 7 bases; J trimming: 0 bases; junction bases outside the gene matches: 4. The germline gives CDR1 SGHVS, CDR2 FQNEAQ. The CDR3 consists of 16 residues. The full variable domain, completed using reference TRBV7-8 and TRBJ2-7, is GAGVSQSPRYKVAKRGQDVALRCDPISGHVSLFWYQQALGQGPEFLTYFQNEAQLDKSGLPSDRFFAERPEGSVSTLKIQRTQQEDSAVYLCASTGLAGGSSYEQYFGPGTRLTVT.

This clone was counted once. Compared with germline, one end of the junction differs, possibly owing to a read error. Distinct nucleotide sequences in the sample also encode this CDR3. The V call is TRBV7-7, the J call TRBJ2-2, with D perhaps matching TRBD2 (6 bases). CDR1 and CDR2 from the germline V gene are SSHAT and FNYEAQ (reference sequence). The CDR3 is made up of 17 amino acids. The CDR3 DNA reads TGTGCTAGCAGCTTAGTGCCGGGACTCGAGAACACCGGGGAGCTGTTTTTT. Translated: CASSLVPGLENTGELFF.

This chain joins TRBV30 and TRBJ1-2; D gene unclear. The ends were cut back, 5 bases at V and 7 bases at J, with 11 bases in the middle. CDR3 length equals 11 residues. CDR1 is GTSNPN, CDR2 SVGIG, per germline (reference sequence). The CDR3 region has the DNA TGTGCCTGGGGGCAGTTCGTTGGCTACACCTTC. Its protein is CAWGQFVGYTF.

V gene TRBV2 combines with J gene TRBJ1-3; TRBD1 matches 8 bases. Per the germline V gene, CDR1 is SNHLY and CDR2 is FYNNEI. V dropped 6 bases and J dropped 2; count of bases not matched to a gene: 6. This CDR3 spans 15 amino acids. The CDR3, as DNA: TGTGCCAGCAGGGCAACAGGGGGAACTGGAAACACCATATATTTT. It specifies CASRATGGTGNTIYF.